Following are 21 T cell receptor beta chains from one sample sequenced in a study of blood T cell repertoires in COVID-19 (dated by TCRdb to about 2020). The library relied on the immunoSEQ multiplex PCR assay. The clones in this table, taken by TCRdb from immuneACCESS, are in-frame only. Not every clone is retained; where verified, under half of the shortfall comes from an unresolved V gene, and the cause of the rest is unknown. The sample profile shows 100,000 to 150,000 clones; around 85% of them were found once. Under 3.5% of the sample rests with the top ten. The source material was peripheral blood. The receptors here all came from an elderly woman with COVID-19, enrolled during active disease.

This chain joins TRBV2 and TRBJ2-1; D unclear. The CDR3 has 16 amino acids. From germline, CDR1 is SNHLY and CDR2 FYNNEI. The ends were cut back, 4 bases at V and 0 bases at J, with 13 bases in the middle. CDR3 DNA sequence: TGTGCCAGCAGTGCCCAAACCTTGAGCTCCTACAATGAGCAGTTCTTC. Its translation: CASSAQTLSSYNEQFF.

The rearrangement uses TRBV7-9 and TRBJ2-7, with TRBD2 matching 9 bases. This CDR3 has 14 residues. Germline lookup yields CDR1 SEHNR and CDR2 FQNEAQ (reference sequence). V lost 4 bases, J lost 0 bases, and 1 base stayed unmatched. For the CDR3, the DNA is TGTGCCAGCAGCTCTAGCGGGAACTCCTACGAGCAGTACTTC. This encodes CASSSSGNSYEQYF.

The chain has TRBV9 and TRBJ2-3; 11 nucleotides line up with TRBD2. The CDR3 has 16 amino acids. CDR1 and CDR2 from the germline V gene are SGDLS and YYNGEE. Trimming took 0 bases from V and 2 from J; bases not matched to a gene: 2. The CDR3 spells CASSVGLAGFTDTQYF. The CDR3 DNA reads as TGTGCCAGCAGCGTAGGACTAGCGGGATTCACAGATACGCAGTATTTT.

J is TRBJ2-1 and V is TRBV7-3; 8 positions agree with TRBD1. Germline CDR1 and CDR2: SGHTA and FQGTGA. The CDR3 is 18 amino acids. With V trimmed by 1 base and J by 4 bases, 12 bases remained unmatched. Here the CDR3 reads CASSLIGSGTGSYNEQFF. CDR3 DNA sequence: TGTGCCAGCAGCTTAATAGGGTCGGGGACAGGCTCATACAATGAGCAGTTCTTC.

The V gene is TRBV5-4, the J gene TRBJ1-2, with unresolved D. Trimming shortened V by 4 bases and J by 1 base, and 17 bases separated the two germline ends. The CDR3 extends over 16 amino acids. Germline V CDR1 and CDR2: SGHNT, YYREEE (reference sequence). CDR3 sequence reads: CASSQGTGRLNYGYTF. The DNA for the CDR3 is TGTGCCAGCAGCCAAGGTACTGGGAGACTTAACTATGGCTACACCTTC.

Here the CDR3 DNA reads TGTGCCAGCAGCTCCGGTGACTTGTGGGGGCGGGAGACCCAGTACTTC. Translating it yields CASSSGDLWGRETQYF. The gene calls are TRBV7-2 and TRBJ2-5, with D tentatively TRBD1 (6 bases). CDR1 and CDR2 (germline): SGHTA, FQGNSA. This CDR3 spans 16 amino acids. V lost 4 bases and J 5 bases, leaving 20 bases between the germline ends.

This rearrangement joins TRBV7-2 to TRBJ2-1; TRBD2 matches at 9 bases. V dropped 4 bases and J dropped 15; count of bases not matched to a gene: 10. Germline values: CDR1 SGHTA, CDR2 FQGNSA. The CDR3 extends over 13 amino acids. The CDR3 here is CASSSTLAGVVFF. CDR3 DNA sequence: TGTGCCAGCAGCTCGACTTTAGCGGGAGTGGTGTTCTTC.

The chain employs TRBV5-1 and TRBJ2-7; 9 nucleotides align to TRBD1. Germline loops: CDR1 SGHRS, CDR2 YFSETQ. With V trimmed by 4 bases and J by 3 bases, 5 bases remained unmatched. There are 14 residues in the CDR3. The CDR3 here is CASSQGQGIYEQYF. The CDR3 region has the DNA TGCGCCAGCAGCCAGGGACAGGGTATCTACGAGCAGTACTTC.

The gene calls are TRBV3-1 (or the pseudogene TRBV3-2) and TRBJ2-6; D is undetermined. Trimming removed 2 bases from V and 0 bases from J, with 11 bases in between. CDR3 length: 17 residues. Germline CDR1 is LGHDT and CDR2 is YNNKEL (reference sequence). DNA of the CDR3: TGTGCCAGCAGCCAACAGGCCTCAAGCTCTGGGGCCAACGTCCTGACTTTC. This encodes CASSQQASSSGANVLTF.

The chain carries TRBV6-4 and TRBJ1-1; 9 bases fit TRBD1. The CDR3 is 16 residues long. The V segment lost 6 bases and the J segment 1 base; nucleotides outside the gene matches: 9. The V gene's germline CDR1 is MRHNA and CDR2 SNTAGT. Written as DNA, the CDR3 is TGTGCCAGCAGCACCAATCCGGGACAGGGGAACACTGAAGCTTTCTTT. This sequence encodes CASSTNPGQGNTEAFF.

The chain recombines TRBV15 with TRBJ2-7, with 11 bases lining up with TRBD1. Germline CDR1 LNHNV, CDR2 YYDKDF (reference sequence). With V trimmed by 0 bases and J by 3 bases, 10 bases remained unmatched. The CDR3 has 18 residues. DNA for the CDR3: TGTGCCACCAGCAGAGAGCCCGGAGGACAGGGGGCGTTCTACGAGCAGTACTTC. Its translation: CATSREPGGQGAFYEQYF.

The V call is TRBV29-1, the J call TRBJ1-1, with D unclear. Germline-derived CDR1 and CDR2 are SQVTM and ANQGSEA. The length of the CDR3 is 10 residues. Trimming stripped 7 bases from V and 2 bases from J, with 5 bases between. The CDR3 bases are TGCAGCGCGTCAAACACTGAAGCTTTCTTT. Translation: CSASNTEAFF.

The V gene is TRBV7-8, the J gene TRBJ1-2; D is unresolved. The CDR3 contains 12 residues. V gave up 5 bases and J gave up 5 bases, with 9 bases separating them. The germline gives CDR1 SGHVS, CDR2 FQNEAQ. In nucleotides, the CDR3 is TGTGCCAGCAGCCTGGGAGGGTATGGCTACACCTTC. Residues: CASSLGGYGYTF.

This clone occurred a few times. The rearrangement links TRBV27 to TRBJ2-1, with D tentatively TRBD2 (6 bases). V lost 5 bases, J lost 4 bases, and 15 bases lay in between. The length of the CDR3 is 15 residues. From germline, CDR1 is MNHEY and CDR2 SMNVEV (reference sequence). CDR3 sequence: CASSPRDGSYNEQFF. In DNA form, the CDR3 reads TGTGCCAGCAGTCCCCGGGACGGGAGTTACAATGAGCAGTTCTTC.

The chain couples TRBV19 to TRBJ1-1; 7 bases line up with TRBD1. Germline trimming cut 5 bases from V and 2 bases from J; bases unmatched to any gene: 8. The CDR3 loop spans 15 amino acids. Germline CDR1 and CDR2: LNHDA and SQIVND (reference sequence). The CDR3 loop reads CASSRRQGPNTEAFF. The CDR3 bases are TGTGCCAGTAGTCGAAGACAGGGCCCCAACACTGAAGCTTTCTTT.

V and J are TRBV2 and TRBJ2-3; 8 bases align to TRBD1. The V gene's germline CDR1 is SNHLY and CDR2 FYNNEI. V dropped 3 bases and J dropped 0; count of bases not matched to a gene: 8. This CDR3 is 17 amino acids long. The CDR3 spells CASSDRWTGTSTDTQYF. The DNA of the CDR3 is TGTGCCAGCAGTGACCGTTGGACAGGGACTAGCACAGATACGCAGTATTTT.

The rearrangement joins TRBV6-2 or TRBV6-3 to TRBJ2-4; 10 nucleotides agree with TRBD1. CDR3 length: 14 residues. Germline lookup yields CDR1 MNHEY and CDR2 SVGEGT. V lost 6 bases, J lost 7 bases, and 6 bases stayed unmatched. The CDR3 here is CASSAGTGDNIQYF. For the CDR3, the DNA is TGTGCCAGCAGCGCCGGGACAGGGGACAACATTCAGTACTTC.

This chain links TRBV4-3 with TRBJ2-7, with 9 bases matching TRBD2. Germline CDR1 is LGHNA and CDR2 is YSLEER. Germline trimming cut 1 base from V and 0 bases from J; bases unmatched to any gene: 10. CDR3 length equals 18 residues. The chain's CDR3 is CASSQAVVRGGNSYEQYF. The CDR3 DNA is TGCGCCAGCAGCCAAGCGGTGGTGCGGGGGGGAAACTCCTACGAGCAGTACTTC.

The chain has TRBV19 and TRBJ2-1, with 9 nucleotides matching TRBD2. Germline values: CDR1 LNHDA, CDR2 SQIVND (reference sequence). Losses at the gene ends were 5 bases for V and 3 bases for J; bases not matched to a gene: 5. This CDR3 has 15 residues. Here the CDR3 DNA reads TGTGCCAGTAGTTCCTTAGCGGGAGACTACAATGAGCAGTTCTTC. It specifies CASSSLAGDYNEQFF.

The chain recombines TRBV5-1 with TRBJ2-1; TRBD2 matches at 8 bases. J was trimmed by 7 bases and V by 5 bases; bases with no gene match: 5. Germline loops: CDR1 SGHRS, CDR2 YFSETQ. CDR3 length equals 13 residues. The CDR3: CASSSGTSNEQFF. CDR3 nucleotide sequence: TGCGCCAGCAGTAGCGGGACATCTAATGAGCAGTTCTTC.

The chain has TRBV3-1 (or the pseudogene TRBV3-2) and TRBJ2-1, with D possibly being TRBD1 (6 bases). The V end lost 4 bases, the J end lost 10 bases, and 20 bases lay between the germline ends. CDR1 and CDR2 (germline): LGHDT, YNNKEL (reference sequence). There are 15 residues in the CDR3. The CDR3 nucleotides are TGTGCCAGCAGCCCGACACATCAACAGGGTAAGGAGCAGTTCTTC. It yields the protein CASSPTHQQGKEQFF.